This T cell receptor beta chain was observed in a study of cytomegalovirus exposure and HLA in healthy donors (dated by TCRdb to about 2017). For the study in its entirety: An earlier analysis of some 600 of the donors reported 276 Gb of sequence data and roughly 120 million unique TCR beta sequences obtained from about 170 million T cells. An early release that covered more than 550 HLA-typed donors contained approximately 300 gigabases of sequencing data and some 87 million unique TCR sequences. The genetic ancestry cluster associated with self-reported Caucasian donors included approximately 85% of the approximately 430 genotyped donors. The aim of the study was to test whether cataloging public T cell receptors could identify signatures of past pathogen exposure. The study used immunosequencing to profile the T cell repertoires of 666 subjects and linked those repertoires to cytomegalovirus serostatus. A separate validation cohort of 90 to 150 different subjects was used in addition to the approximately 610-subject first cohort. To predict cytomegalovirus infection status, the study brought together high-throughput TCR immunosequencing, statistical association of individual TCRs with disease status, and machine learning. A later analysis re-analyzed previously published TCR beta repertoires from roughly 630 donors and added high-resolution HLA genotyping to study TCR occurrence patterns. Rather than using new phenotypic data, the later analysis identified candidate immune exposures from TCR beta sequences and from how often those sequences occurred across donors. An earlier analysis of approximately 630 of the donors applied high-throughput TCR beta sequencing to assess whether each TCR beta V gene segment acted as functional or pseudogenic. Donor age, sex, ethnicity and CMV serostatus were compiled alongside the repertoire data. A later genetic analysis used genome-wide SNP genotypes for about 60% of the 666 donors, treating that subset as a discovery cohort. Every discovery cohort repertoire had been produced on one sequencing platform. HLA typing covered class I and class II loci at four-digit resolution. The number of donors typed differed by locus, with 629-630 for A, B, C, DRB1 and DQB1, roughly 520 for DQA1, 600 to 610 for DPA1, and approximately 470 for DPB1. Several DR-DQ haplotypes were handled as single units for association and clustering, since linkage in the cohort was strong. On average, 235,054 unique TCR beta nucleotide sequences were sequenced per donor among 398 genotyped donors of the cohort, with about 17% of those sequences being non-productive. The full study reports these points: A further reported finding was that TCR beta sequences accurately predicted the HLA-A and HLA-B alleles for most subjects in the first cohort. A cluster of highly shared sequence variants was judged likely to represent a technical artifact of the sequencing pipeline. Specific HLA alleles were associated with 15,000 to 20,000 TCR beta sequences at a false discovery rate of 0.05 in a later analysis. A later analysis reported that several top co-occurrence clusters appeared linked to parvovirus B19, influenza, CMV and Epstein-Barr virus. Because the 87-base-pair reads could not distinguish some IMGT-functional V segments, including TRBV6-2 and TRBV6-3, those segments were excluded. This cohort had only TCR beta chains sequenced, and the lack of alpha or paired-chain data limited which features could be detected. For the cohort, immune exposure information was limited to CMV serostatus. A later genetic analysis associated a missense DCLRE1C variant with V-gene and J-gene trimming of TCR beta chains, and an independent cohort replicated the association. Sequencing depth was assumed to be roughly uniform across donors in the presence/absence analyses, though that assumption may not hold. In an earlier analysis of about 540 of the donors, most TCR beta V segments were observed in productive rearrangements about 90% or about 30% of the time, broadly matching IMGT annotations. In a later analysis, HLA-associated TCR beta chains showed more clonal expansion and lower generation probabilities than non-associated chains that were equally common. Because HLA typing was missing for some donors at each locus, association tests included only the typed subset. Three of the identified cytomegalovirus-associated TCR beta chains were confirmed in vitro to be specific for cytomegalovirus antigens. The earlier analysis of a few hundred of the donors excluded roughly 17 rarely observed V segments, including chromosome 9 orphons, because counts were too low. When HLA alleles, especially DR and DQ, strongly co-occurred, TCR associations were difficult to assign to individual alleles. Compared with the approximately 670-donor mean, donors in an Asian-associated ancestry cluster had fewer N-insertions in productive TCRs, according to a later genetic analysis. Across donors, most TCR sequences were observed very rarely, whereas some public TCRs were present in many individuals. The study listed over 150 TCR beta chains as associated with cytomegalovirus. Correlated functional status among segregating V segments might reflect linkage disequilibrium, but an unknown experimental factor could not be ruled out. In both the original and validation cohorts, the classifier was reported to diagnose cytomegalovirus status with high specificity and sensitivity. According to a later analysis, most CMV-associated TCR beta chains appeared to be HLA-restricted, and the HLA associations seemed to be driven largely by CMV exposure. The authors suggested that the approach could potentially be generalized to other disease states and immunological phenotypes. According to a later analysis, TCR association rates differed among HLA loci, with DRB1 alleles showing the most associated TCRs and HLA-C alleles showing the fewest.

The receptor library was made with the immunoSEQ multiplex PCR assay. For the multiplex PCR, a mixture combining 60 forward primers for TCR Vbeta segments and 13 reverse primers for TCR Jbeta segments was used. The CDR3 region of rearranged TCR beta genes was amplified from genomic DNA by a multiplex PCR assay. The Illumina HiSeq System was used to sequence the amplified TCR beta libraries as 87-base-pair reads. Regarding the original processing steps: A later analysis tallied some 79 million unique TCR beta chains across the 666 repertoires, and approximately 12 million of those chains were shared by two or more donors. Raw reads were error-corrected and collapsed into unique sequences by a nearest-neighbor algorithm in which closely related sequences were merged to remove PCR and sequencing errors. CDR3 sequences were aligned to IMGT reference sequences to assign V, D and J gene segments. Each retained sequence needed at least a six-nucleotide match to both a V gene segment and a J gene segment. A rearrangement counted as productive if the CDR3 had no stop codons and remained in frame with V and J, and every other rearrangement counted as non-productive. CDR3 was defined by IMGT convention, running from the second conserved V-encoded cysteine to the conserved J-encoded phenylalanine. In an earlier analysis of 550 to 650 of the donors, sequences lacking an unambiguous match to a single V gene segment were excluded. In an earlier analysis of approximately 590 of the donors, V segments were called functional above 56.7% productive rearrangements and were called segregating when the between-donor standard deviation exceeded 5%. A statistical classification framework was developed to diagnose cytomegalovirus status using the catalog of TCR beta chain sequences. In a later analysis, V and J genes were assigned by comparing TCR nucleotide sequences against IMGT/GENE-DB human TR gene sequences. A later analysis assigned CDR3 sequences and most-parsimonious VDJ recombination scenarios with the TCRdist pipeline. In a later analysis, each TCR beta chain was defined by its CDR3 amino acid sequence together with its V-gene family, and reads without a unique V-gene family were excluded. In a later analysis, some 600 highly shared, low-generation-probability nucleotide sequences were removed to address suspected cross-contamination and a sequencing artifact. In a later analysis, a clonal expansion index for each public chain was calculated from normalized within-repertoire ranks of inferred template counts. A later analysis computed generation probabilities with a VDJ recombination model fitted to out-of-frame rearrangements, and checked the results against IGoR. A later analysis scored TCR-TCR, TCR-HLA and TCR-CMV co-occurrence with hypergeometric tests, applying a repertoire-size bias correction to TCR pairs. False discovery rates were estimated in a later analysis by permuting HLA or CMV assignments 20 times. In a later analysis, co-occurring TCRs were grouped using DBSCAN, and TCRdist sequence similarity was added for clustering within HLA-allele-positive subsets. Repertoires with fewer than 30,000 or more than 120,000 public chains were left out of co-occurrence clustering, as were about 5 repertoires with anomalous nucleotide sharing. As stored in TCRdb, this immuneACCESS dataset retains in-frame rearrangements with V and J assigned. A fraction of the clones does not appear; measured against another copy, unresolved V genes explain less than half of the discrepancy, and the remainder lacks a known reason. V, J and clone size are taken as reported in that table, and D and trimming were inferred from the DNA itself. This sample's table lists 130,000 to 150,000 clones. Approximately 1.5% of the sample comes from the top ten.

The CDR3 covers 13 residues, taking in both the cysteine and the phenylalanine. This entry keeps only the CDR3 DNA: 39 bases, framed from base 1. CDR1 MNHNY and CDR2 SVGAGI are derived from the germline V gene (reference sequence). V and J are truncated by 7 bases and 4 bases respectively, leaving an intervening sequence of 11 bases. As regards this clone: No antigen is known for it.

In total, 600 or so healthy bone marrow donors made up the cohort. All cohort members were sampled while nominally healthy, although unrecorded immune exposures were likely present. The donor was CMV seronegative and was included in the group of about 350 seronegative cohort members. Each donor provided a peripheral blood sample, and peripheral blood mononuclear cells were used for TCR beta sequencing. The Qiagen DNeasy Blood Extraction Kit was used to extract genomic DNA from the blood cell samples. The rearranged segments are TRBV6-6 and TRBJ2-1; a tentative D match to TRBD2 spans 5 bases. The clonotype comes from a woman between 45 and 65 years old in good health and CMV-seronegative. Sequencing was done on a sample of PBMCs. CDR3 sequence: CASTSGTYNEQFF. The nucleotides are TGTGCCAGCACGAGCGGAACTTACAATGAGCAGTTCTTC.